These T cell receptor beta chains were read from a single sample in a study of post-analysis software for immune sequencing data. TCRdb recomputed calls from the PCR reads with MiXCR, one row per CDR3 protein. Among hundreds of thousands of distinct CDR3 sequences, 55% to 60% were seen once, and the ten largest hold roughly 10%. Sample: blood. The source is a girl aged 2 to 9 with multiple sclerosis. CDR3s leave out the opening cysteine and the closing phenylalanine or tryptophan.

V gene | CDR3 protein
TRBV7-2 | ASSPGLAGGGGTQY
TRBV5-1 | ASSIDSGSNQPQH
TRBV5-1 | ASSVLAGGNNEQF
TRBV20-1 | SASSTLGETQY
TRBV20-1 | SASIGDVGQPQH
TRBV4-1 | ASSLLGGKDREAF
TRBV20-1 | SAPLAGVNEQF
TRBV6-5 | ASSYGNANQETQY
TRBV20-1 | SAPSPTSGGGETQY
TRBV10-3 | ATGGTGAKNIQY
TRBV6-2/TRBV6-3 | ASSRWESGANVLT
TRBV12-3/TRBV12-4 | ASSLSGRNNSPLH
TRBV5-1 | ASSIGLAVQDTQY
TRBV12-3/TRBV12-4 | ASSSGGNEQY
TRBV7-2 | VSSLQDTEAF
TRBV6-2/TRBV6-3 | ASSRGDSYSEQF
TRBV7-2 | ASSPLAGALNEQF
TRBV9 | ASSVSELNYGYT
TRBV4-3 | ASSQGQGSNTEAF
TRBV14 | ASSGRYENEQF
TRBV5-1 | ASSLGWGDHGYT
TRBV20-1 | SARGGLAGVAYEQY